This entry lists 10 T cell receptor beta chains sequenced from one sample in a study of blood T cell repertoires in COVID-19. The protocol was immunoSEQ multiplex PCR, while the TCRdb copy is restricted to in-frame clones and leaves out a portion. The repertoire holds hundreds of thousands of clones, with approximately 87% as singletons. Sequencing was performed on PBMCs or T cells enriched from blood (not recorded which). The source of these receptors is a woman aged 50 to 65 in a cohort exposed to, infected with or recovered from COVID-19 (not recorded which).

This chain uses TRBV19 with TRBJ1-2, with 9 bases identical to TRBD1. From germline, CDR1 is LNHDA and CDR2 SQIVND (reference sequence). CDR3 size: 15 residues. The trim removed 3 bases at V and 4 bases at J, leaving 6 bases unmatched. The CDR3 DNA sequence: TGTGCCAGTAGTATTCGGGGACAGGGAGGCTATGGCTACACCTTC. The encoded protein is CASSIRGQGGYGYTF.

The chain joins TRBV7-9 to TRBJ1-4; D not certain. With 0 bases removed from V and 8 bases from J, the gap between germline ends came to 16 bases. The CDR3 length is 16 residues. Germline V gene data show CDR1 as SEHNR and CDR2 as FQNEAQ (reference sequence). CDR3 sequence reads: CASSLAPQLYLEKLFF. The CDR3 coding sequence is TGTGCCAGCAGCTTAGCGCCACAACTATACCTGGAAAAACTGTTTTTT.

This chain uses TRBV20-1 with TRBJ1-5; 8 bases map to TRBD1. CDR3 size: 15 residues. V gave up 3 bases and J gave up 8 bases; unmatched junction bases: 12. Germline loops: CDR1 DFQATT, CDR2 SNEGSKA (reference sequence). Here the CDR3 reads CSASIGTGAGEPQHF. The CDR3 DNA sequence: TGCAGTGCTAGTATCGGGACAGGCGCCGGTGAGCCCCAGCATTTT.

This chain links TRBV25-1 with TRBJ1-3; no definite D call. Germline V gives CDR1 MGHDK, CDR2 SYGVNS. The V end lost 1 base, the J end lost 1 base, and 5 bases lay between the germline ends. The length of the CDR3 is 14 residues. This CDR3 is CASSESYSGNTIYF. In DNA form, the CDR3 reads TGTGCCAGCAGTGAATCTTATTCTGGAAACACCATATATTTT.

The chain couples TRBV19 to TRBJ2-3; TRBD2 might be the D (6 bases). There are 13 residues in the CDR3. CDR1 LNHDA and CDR2 SQIVND come from the germline V gene (reference sequence). Trimming left V 7 bases short and J 2 bases short, with 10 bases between. The CDR3 coding sequence is TGTGCCAGTATGGGGACTTTCACAGATACGCAGTATTTT. It is translated as CASMGTFTDTQYF. The whole variable domain, filled in from reference TRBV19 and TRBJ2-3, reads DGGITQSPKYLFRKEGQNVTLSCEQNLNHDAMYWYRQDPGQGLRLIYYSQIVNDFQKGDIAEGYSVSREKKESFPLTVTSAQKNPTAFYLCASMGTFTDTQYFGPGTRLTVL.

The chain has TRBV7-2 and TRBJ1-6, with TRBD1 matching over 7 bases. Germline assignment: CDR1 SGHTA and CDR2 FQGNSA. CDR3 length: 14 residues. J lost 7 bases, V lost 5 bases, and 5 bases had no gene match. CDR3 DNA sequence: TGTGCCAGCAGCCCGGGACAGCCGAATTCACCCCTCCACTTT. As protein: CASSPGQPNSPLHF.

This chain links TRBV7-2 with TRBJ1-1, with a possible D match to TRBD1 (5 bases). Trimming cost V 5 bases and J 2 bases, with 12 bases left between them. The germline V gene encodes CDR1 SGHTA and CDR2 FQGNSA. The CDR3 runs 14 residues. CDR3 amino acids: CASSLGLSNTEAFF. CDR3 sequence (DNA): TGTGCCAGCAGCCTGGGACTGAGTAACACTGAAGCTTTCTTT.

Turning to this clone: The same CDR3 arises from other DNA sequences in this sample as well. The rearrangement links TRBV12-3 or TRBV12-4 to TRBJ1-1; D unclear. With 2 bases removed from V and 2 bases from J, the gap between germline ends came to 6 bases. The CDR3 runs to 13 residues. Here the CDR3 reads CASSLKRNTEAFF. CDR3 bases: TGTGCCAGCAGTTTAAAGCGTAACACTGAAGCTTTCTTT.

This rearrangement joins TRBV18 to TRBJ1-6, with D unclear. Trimming removed 1 base from V and 5 bases from J, with 9 bases in between. CDR1 and CDR2 from the germline V gene are KGHSH and LQKENI. The CDR3 consists of 15 residues. The chain's CDR3 is CASSPRSSDNSPLHF. CDR3 in DNA: TGTGCCAGCTCACCACGTAGCAGTGATAATTCACCCCTCCACTTT.

V usage is TRBV9 and J usage is TRBJ1-2; 8 bases line up with TRBD1. CDR3 length: 15 residues. Germline V CDR1 and CDR2: SGDLS, YYNGEE. Trimming at V came to 0 bases and at J to 5 bases, leaving 6 bases not matched to a gene. The CDR3, as DNA: TGTGCCAGCAGCGTAGGACAGGGGCCGGGGTATGGCTACACCTTC. This sequence encodes CASSVGQGPGYGYTF.